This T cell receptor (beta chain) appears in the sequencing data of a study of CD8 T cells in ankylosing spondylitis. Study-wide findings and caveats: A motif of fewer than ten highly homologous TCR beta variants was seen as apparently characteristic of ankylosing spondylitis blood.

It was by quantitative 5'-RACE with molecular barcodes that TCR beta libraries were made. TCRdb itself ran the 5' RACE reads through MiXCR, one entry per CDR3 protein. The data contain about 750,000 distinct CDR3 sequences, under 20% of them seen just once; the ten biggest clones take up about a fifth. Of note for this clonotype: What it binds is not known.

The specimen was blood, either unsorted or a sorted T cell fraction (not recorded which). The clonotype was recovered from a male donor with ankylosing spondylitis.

DNA of the CDR3: TGTGCCAGCAGTCAGTCTAGCGGGGCAGCCTACGAGCAGTACTTC. This gives the protein CASSQSSGAAYEQYF. J is TRBJ2-7 and V is TRBV27, with 9 positions matching TRBD2. After removal of 5 bases from V and 2 bases from J, the junction contained 7 bases not matched to a gene. Germline loops: CDR1 MNHEY, CDR2 SMNVEV (reference sequence). There are 15 residues in the CDR3.